This T cell receptor (beta chain) stems from a study of blood T cell dynamics during melanoma immunotherapy. Study outcomes and limitations: Clones driving repertoire changes may be melanoma-specific or general immune activation.

Specified time point: week 3, after first cycle of checkpoint inhibitor. Prior systemic cancer therapy, immunosuppressant use and other active malignancies excluded patients. For sorted CD8+ subsets, all extracted DNA was loaded. Assay: immunoSEQ multiplex PCR; the TCRdb copy retains only in-frame clones and omits some. The table has over 10,000 clones, about 90% seen once; the top ten hold 0.18%. Comment on this clone: Its antigen is undetermined.

From germline, CDR1 is SQVTM and CDR2 ANQGSEA. This CDR3 region has 14 residues. The V end was cut by 7 bases, the J end by 5 bases, with 20 bases between. The gene calls are TRBV29-1 and TRBJ2-5; weak D call: TRBD2 (6 bases). This receptor was identified in a human donor with melanoma. This specimen was effector memory CD8+ T cells from blood, taken from a patient treated with checkpoint blockade. This CDR3 is CSAAGGSDRETQYF. The CDR3 bases are TGCAGCGCGGCTGGGGGGTCCGATCGGGAGACCCAGTACTTC.